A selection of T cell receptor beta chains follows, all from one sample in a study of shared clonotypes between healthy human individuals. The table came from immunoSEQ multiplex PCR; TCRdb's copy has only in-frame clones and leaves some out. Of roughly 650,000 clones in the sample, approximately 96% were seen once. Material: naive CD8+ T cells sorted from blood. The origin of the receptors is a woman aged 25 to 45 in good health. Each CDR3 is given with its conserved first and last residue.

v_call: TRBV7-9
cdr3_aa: CASSPPGAGYLEQYF

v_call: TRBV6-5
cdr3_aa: CASRAGNEQFF

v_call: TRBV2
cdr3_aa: CASSRLAGVEDTQYF

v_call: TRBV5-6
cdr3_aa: CASSLGLAEYNEQFF

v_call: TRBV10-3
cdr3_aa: CAIRLPGGEQYF

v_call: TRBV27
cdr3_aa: CASSSPLAGVSDTQYF

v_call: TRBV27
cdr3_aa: CASSFSGIYQPQHF

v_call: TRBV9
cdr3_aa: CASSTTGYTEAFF

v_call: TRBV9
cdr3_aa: CASSVGGSTEQFF

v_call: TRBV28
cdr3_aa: CASQPLNTGELFF

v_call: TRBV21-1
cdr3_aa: CASSKRGGPTYEQYF

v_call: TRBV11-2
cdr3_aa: CASSLGTSPYEQYF

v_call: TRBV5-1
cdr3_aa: CASSFPQRNYNEQFF

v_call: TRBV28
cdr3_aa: CASSHPQGAPEKLFF

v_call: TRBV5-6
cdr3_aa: CASSLKRSQPQHF

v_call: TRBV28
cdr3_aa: CASTKTLTYANTGELFF

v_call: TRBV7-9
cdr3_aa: CASSLGGLTETQYF

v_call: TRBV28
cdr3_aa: CASSLFPGQGPYNEQFF

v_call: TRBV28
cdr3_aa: CASSLYKVLGANVLTF

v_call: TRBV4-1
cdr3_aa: CASSRFRAGLTDTQYF

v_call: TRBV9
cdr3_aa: CASSVVGQGSGYGYTF

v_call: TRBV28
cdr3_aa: CASTASGRDTQYF

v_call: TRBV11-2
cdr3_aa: CASSSMTSGNALNTGELFF

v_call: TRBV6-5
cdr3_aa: CASTLGGAPGELFF

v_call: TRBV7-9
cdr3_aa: CASSLGWRGSPYNEQFF

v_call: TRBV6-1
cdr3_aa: CASSEVNLAGEEQYF

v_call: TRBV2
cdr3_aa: CASSEQYSNQPQHF

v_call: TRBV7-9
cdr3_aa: CASSLDRGELFF

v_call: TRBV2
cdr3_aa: CASTGAAGYEQYF

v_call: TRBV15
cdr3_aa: CATSRGGMSQPQHF

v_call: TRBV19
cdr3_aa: CASSIHSGNTIYF

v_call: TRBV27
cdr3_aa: CASSLSGTSYEQYF

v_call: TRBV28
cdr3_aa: CASSKLLEGYEQYF

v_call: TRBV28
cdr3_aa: CASSGDTLSSGNTIYF

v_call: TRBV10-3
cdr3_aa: CAISESGTGAFF

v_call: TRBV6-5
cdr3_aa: CASSYEGRDQGDTQYF

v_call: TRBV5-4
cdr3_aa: CASSITGGGEQFF

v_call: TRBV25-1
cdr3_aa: CASSEYSAASTDTQYF

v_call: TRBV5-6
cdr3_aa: CASSYPESNYGYTF

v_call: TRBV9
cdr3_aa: CASSVSPEQETQYF

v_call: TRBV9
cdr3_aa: CASSAGSGANTGELFF

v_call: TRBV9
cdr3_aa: CASSGGQPYEQYF

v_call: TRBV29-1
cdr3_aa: CSVDGGGPHNEQFF

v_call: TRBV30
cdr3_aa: CAWSPSLDRYEQYF

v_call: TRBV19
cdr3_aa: CASSIIGATEQYF

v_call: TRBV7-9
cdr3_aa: CASSLVSGSFF

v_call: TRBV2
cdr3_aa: CASSEVQGTAEAFF